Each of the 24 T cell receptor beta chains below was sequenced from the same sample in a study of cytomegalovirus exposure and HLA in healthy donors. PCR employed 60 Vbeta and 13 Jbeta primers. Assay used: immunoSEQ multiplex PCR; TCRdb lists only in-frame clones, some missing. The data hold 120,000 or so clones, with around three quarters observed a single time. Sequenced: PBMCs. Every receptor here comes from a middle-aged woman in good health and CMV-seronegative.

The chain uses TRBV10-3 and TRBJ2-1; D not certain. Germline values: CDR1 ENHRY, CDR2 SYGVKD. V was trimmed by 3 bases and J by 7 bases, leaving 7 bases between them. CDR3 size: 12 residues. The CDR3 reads CAISDLSNEQFF. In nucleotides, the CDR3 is TGTGCCATCAGTGATCTATCGAATGAGCAGTTCTTC.

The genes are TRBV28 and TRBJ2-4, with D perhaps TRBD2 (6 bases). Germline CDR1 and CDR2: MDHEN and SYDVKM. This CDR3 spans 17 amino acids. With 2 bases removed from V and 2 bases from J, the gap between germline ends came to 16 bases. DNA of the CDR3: TGTGCCAGCAGTTTAAGCTTGGGAGGTCGGTCCAAAAACATTCAGTACTTC. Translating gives CASSLSLGGRSKNIQYF.

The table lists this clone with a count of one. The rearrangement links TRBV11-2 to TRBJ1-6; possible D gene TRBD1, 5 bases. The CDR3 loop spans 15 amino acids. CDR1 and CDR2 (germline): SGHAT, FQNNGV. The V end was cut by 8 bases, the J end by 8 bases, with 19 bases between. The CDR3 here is CASGRVYGTYSPLHF. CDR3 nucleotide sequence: TGTGCCAGCGGCAGGGTGTACGGAACATATTCACCCCTCCACTTT. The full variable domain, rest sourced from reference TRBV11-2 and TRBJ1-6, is EAGVAQSPRYKIIEKRQSVAFWCNPISGHATLYWYQQILGQGPKLLIQFQNNGVVDDSQLPKDRFSAERLKGVDSTLKIQPAKLEDSAVYLCASGRVYGTYSPLHFGNGTRLTVT.

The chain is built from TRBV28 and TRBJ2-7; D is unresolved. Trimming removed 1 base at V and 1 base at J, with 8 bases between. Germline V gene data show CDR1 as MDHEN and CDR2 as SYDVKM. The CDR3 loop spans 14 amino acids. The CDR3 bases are TGTGCCAGCAGTTTATTCCATACATCCTACGAGCAGTACTTC. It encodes CASSLFHTSYEQYF.

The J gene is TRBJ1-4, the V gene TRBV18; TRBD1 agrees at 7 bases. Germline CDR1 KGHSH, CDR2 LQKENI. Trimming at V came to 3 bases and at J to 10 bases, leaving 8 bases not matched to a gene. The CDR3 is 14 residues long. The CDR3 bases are TGTGCCAGCTCACCGAGACAGGGCGCGCGAAAACTGTTTTTT. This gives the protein CASSPRQGARKLFF.

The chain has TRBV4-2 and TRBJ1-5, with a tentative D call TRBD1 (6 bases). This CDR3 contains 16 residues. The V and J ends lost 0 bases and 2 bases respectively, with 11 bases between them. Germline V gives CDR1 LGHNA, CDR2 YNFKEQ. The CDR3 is CASSQDQAGGNQPQHF. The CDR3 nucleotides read TGTGCCAGCAGCCAAGATCAGGCAGGGGGCAATCAGCCCCAGCATTTT.

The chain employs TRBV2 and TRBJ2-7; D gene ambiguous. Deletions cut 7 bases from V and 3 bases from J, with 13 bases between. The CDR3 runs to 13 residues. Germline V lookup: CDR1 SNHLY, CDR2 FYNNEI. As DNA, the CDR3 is TGTGCCAGCACCATCGGCGGTGGCTACGAGCAGTACTTC. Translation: CASTIGGGYEQYF.

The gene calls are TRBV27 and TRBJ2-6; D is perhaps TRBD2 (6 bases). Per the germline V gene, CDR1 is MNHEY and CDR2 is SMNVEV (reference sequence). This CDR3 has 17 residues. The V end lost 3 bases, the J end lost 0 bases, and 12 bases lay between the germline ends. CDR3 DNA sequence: TGTGCCAGCAGTTTCTTTGGGGGGAGCTCTGGGGCCAACGTCCTGACTTTC. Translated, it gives CASSFFGGSSGANVLTF.

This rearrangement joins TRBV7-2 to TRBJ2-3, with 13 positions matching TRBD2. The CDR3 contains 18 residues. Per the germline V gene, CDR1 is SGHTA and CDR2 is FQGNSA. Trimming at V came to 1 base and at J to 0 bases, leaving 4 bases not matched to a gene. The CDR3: CASSLVGTSGTSTDTQYF. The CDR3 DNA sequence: TGTGCCAGCAGCTTAGTCGGGACTAGCGGGACGAGCACAGATACGCAGTATTTT.

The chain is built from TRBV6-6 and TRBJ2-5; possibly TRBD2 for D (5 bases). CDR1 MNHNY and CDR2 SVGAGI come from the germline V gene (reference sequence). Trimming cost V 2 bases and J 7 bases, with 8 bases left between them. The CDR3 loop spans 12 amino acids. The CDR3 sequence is CASSYLRGTQYF. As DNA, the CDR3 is TGTGCCAGCAGTTACCTCCGGGGGACCCAGTACTTC.

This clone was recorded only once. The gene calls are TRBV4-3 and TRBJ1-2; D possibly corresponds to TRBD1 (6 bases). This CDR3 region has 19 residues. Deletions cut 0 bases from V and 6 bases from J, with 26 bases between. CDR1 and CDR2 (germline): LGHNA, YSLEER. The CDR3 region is CASSQDGETGRGVADGYTF. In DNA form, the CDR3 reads TGCGCCAGCAGCCAAGATGGGGAGACAGGAAGAGGTGTGGCGGATGGCTACACCTTC.

CDR3 sequence: CASSPLLHPSSRYEQFF. Here the CDR3 DNA reads TGTGCCAGCAGTCCCTTACTACATCCTAGCTCGCGGTATGAGCAGTTCTTC. The rearrangement links TRBV5-8 to TRBJ2-1, with D possibly being TRBD2 (5 bases). There are 17 residues in the CDR3. Trimming removed 5 bases at V and 8 bases at J, with 26 bases between. Germline CDR1 and CDR2: SGHTS and YDEGEE.

The CDR3 nucleotides read TGTGCCAGCTCACCAGGACAGGGGGGGCTGTTTTTT. It codes for CASSPGQGGLFF. J is TRBJ1-4 and V is TRBV18; 10 bases agree with TRBD1. The junction had 2 bases not matched to a gene; V was cut back by 2 bases and J by 14 bases. The germline V gene has CDR1 KGHSH and CDR2 LQKENI. CDR3 length: 12 residues.

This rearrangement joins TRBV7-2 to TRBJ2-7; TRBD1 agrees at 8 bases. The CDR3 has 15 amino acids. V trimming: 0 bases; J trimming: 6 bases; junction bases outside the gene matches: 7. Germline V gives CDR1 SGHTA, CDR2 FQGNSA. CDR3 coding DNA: TGTGCCAGCAGCTTAGCATTGGGACAGGAAGGCGAGCAGTACTTC. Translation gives CASSLALGQEGEQYF.

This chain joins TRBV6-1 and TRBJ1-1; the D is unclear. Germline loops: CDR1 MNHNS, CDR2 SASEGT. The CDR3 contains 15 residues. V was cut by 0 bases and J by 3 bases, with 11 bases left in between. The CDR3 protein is CASSEAPRQDTEAFF. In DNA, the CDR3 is TGTGCCAGCAGTGAAGCGCCACGGCAGGACACTGAAGCTTTCTTT.

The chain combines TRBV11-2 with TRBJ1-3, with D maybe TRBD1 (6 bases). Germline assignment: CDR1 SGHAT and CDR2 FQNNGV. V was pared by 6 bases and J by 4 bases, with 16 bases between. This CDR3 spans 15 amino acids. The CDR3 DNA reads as TGTGCCAGCAGAGCAGGGTTGGGGGCCGGAAACACCATATATTTT. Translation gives CASRAGLGAGNTIYF.

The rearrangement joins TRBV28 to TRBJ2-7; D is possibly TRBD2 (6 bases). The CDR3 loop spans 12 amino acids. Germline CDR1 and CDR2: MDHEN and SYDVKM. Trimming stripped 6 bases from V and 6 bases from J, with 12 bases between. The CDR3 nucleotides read TGTGCCAGCAGCCGTGGAGGGCTCGAGCAGTACTTC. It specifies CASSRGGLEQYF.

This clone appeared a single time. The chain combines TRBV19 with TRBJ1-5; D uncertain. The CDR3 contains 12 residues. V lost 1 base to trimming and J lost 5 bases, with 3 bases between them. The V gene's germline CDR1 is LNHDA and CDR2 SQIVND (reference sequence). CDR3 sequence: CASSIVYQPQHF. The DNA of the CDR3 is TGTGCCAGTAGTATAGTATATCAGCCCCAGCATTTT.

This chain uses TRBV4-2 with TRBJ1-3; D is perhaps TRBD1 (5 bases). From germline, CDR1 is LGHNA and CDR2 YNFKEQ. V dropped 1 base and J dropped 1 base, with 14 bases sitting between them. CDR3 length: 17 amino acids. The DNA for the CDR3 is TGTGCCAGCAGCCAAGCGGGTTCAGGGTTGTCTGGAAACACCATATATTTT. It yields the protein CASSQAGSGLSGNTIYF.

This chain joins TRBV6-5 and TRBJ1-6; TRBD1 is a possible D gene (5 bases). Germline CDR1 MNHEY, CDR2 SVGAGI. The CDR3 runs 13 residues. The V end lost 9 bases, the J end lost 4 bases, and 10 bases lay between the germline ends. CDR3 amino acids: CASRGGYNSPLHF. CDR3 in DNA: TGTGCCAGTCGTGGGGGGTATAATTCACCCCTCCACTTT.

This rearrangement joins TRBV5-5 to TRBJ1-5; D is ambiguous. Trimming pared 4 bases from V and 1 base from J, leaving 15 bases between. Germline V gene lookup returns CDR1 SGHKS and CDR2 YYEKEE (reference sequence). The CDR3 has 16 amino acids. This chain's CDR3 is CASSPYSGLSNQPQHF. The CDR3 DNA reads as TGTGCCAGCAGCCCCTATTCTGGTTTGAGCAATCAGCCCCAGCATTTT. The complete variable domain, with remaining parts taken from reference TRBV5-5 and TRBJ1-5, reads DAGVTQSPTHLIKTRGQQVTLRCSPISGHKSVSWYQQVLGQGPQFIFQYYEKEERGRGNFPDRFSARQFPNYSSELNVNALLLGDSALYLCASSPYSGLSNQPQHFGDGTRLSIL.

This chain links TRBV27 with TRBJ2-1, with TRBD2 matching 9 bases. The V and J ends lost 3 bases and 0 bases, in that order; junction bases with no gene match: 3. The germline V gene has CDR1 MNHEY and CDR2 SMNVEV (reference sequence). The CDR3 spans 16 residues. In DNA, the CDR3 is TGTGCCAGCAGTTTTTCTAGCGGGAACTCCTACAATGAGCAGTTCTTC. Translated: CASSFSSGNSYNEQFF.

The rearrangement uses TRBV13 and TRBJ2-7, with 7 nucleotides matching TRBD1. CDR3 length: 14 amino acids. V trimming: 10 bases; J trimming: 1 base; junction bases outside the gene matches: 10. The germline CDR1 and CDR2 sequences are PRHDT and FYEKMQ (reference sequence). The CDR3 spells CATATGDQSYEQYF. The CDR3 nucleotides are TGTGCCACTGCCACAGGGGACCAATCCTACGAGCAGTACTTC.

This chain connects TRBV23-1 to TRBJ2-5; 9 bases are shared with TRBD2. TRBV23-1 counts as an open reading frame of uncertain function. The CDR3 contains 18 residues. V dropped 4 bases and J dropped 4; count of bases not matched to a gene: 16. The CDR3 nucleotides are TGCGCCAGCAGTCCCTATAGCGGGAGAAGGGTCGGAAGAGAGACCCAGTACTTC. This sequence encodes CASSPYSGRRVGRETQYF.